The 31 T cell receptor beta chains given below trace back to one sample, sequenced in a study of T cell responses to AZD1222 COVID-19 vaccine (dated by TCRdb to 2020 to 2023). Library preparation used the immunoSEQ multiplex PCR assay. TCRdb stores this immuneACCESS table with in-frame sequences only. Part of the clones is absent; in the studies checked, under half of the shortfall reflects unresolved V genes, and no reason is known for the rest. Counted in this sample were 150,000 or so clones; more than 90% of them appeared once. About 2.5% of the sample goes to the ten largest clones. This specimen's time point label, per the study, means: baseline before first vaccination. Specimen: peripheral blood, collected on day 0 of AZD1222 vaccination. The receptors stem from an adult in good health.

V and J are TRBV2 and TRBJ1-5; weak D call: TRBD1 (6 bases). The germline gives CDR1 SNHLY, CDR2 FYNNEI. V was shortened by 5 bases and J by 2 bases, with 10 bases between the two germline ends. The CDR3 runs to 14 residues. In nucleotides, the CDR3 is TGTGCCAGCAGTAGGGGGGGTGGCAATCAGCCCCAGCATTTT. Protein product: CASSRGGGNQPQHF.

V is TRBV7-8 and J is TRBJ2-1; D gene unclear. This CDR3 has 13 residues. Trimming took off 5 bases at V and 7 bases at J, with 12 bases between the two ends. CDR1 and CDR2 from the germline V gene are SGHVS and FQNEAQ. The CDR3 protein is CASSLSKLNEQFF. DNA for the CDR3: TGTGCCAGCAGCCTATCGAAGTTAAATGAGCAGTTCTTC.

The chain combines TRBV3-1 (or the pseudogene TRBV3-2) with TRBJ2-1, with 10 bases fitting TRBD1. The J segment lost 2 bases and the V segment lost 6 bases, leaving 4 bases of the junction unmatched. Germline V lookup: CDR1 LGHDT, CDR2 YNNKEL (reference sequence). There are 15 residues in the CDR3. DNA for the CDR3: TGTGCCAGCAGTCTGACAGGGGGCCCCTACAATGAGCAGTTCTTC. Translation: CASSLTGGPYNEQFF.

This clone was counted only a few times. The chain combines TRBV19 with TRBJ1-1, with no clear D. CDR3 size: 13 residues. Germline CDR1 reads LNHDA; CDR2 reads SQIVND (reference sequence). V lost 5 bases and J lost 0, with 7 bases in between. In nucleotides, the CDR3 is TGTGCCAGTAGTTGGCAGGTGAACACTGAAGCTTTCTTT. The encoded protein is CASSWQVNTEAFF.

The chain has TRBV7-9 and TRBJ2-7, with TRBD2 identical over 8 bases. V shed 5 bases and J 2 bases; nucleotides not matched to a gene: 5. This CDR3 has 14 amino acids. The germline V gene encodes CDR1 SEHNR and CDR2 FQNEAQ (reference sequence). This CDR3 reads CASSRAGDAYEQYF. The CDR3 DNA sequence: TGTGCCAGCAGCCGAGCGGGAGACGCCTACGAGCAGTACTTC.

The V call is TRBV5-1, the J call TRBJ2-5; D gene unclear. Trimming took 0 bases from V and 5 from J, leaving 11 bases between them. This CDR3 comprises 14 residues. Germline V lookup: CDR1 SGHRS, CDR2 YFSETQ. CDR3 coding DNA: TGCGCCAGCAGCTTGGCCGGTAGTGGGGAGACCCAGTACTTC. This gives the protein CASSLAGSGETQYF.

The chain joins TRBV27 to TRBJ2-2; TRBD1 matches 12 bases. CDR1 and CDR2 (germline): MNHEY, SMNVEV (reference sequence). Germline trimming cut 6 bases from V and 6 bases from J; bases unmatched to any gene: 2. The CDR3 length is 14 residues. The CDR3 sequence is CASRGQGAAGELFF. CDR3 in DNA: TGTGCCAGCAGGGGACAGGGGGCGGCCGGGGAGCTGTTTTTT.

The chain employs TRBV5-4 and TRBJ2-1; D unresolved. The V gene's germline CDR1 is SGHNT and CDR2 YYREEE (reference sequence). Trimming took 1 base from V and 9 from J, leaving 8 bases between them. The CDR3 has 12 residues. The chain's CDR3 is CASSLWGAEQFF. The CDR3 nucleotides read TGTGCCAGCAGCTTGTGGGGTGCTGAGCAGTTCTTC.

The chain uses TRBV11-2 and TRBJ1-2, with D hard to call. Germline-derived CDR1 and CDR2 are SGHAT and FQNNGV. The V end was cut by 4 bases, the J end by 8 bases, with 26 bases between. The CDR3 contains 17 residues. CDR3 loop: CASSSAGSIRSAGGYTF. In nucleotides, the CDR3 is TGTGCCAGCAGCTCCGCCGGGTCTATCCGTTCGGCGGGGGGCTACACCTTC.

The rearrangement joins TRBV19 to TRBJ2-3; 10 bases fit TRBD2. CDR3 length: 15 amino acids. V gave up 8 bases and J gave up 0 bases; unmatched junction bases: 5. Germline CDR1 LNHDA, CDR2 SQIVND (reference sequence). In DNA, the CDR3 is TGTGCCAGTGCGACTAGCGGGCCTAGCACAGATACGCAGTATTTT. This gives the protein CASATSGPSTDTQYF.

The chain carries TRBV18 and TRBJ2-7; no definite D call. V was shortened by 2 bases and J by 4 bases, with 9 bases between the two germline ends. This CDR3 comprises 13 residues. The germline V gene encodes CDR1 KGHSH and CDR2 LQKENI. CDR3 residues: CASSPSQMYEQYF. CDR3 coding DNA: TGTGCCAGCTCACCATCACAAATGTACGAGCAGTACTTC.

The CDR3 here is CASFKLRGGANYGYTF. CDR3 sequence (DNA): TGTGCCAGCTTTAAGCTCCGGGGGGGAGCTAACTATGGCTACACCTTC. This chain connects TRBV7-9 to TRBJ1-2; maybe TRBD1 (5 bases). Trimming shortened V by 8 bases and J by 0 bases, and 19 bases separated the two germline ends. The CDR3 extends over 16 amino acids. The V gene's germline CDR1 is SEHNR and CDR2 FQNEAQ (reference sequence). The whole variable domain, filled in from reference TRBV7-9 and TRBJ1-2, reads DTGVSQNPRHKITKRGQNVTFRCDPISEHNRLYWYRQTLGQGPEFLTYFQNEAQLEKSRLLSDRFSAERPKGSFSTLEIQRTEQGDSAMYLCASFKLRGGANYGYTFGSGTRLTVV.

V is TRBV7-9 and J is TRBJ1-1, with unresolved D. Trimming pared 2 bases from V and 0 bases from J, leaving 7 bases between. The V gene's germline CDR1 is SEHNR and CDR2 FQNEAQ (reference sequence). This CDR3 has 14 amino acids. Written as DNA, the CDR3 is TGTGCCAGCAGCTTACATGGTGTGAACACTGAAGCTTTCTTT. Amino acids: CASSLHGVNTEAFF.

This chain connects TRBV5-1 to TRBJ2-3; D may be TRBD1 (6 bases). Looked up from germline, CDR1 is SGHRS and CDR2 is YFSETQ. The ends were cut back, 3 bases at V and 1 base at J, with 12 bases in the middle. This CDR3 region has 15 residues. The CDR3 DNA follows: TGCGCCAGCAGCTCGGACAACAGGGGCACAGATACGCAGTATTTT. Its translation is CASSSDNRGTDTQYF.

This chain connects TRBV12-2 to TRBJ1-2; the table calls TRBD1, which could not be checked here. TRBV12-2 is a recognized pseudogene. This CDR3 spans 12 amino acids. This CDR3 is CASRLWPYGYTF. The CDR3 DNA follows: TGTGCAAGTCGCTTATGGCCCTATGGCTACACCTTC.

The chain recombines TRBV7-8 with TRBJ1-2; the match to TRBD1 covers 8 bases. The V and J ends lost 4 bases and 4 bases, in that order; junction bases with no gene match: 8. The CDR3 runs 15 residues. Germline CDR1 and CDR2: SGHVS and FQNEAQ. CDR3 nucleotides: TGTGCCAGCAGCTCTAGGGACAGGCCTATCTATGGCTACACCTTC. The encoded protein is CASSSRDRPIYGYTF.

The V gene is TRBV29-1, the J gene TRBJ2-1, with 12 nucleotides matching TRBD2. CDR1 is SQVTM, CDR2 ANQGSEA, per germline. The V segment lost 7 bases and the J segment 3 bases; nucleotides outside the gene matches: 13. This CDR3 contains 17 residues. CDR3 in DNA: TGCAGCGCTGAGCGTCCGCGACTAGCGGGAGACTACAATGAGCAGTTCTTC. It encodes CSAERPRLAGDYNEQFF.

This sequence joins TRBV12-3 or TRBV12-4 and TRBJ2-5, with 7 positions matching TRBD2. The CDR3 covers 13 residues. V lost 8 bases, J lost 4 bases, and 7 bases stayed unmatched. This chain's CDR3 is CASGISGGETQYF. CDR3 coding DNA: TGTGCCAGCGGAATATCGGGGGGAGAGACCCAGTACTTC.

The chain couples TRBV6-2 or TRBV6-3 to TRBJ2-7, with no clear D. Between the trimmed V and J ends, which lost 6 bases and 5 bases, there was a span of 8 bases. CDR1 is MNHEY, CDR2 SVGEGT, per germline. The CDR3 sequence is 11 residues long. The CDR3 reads CASSPADEQYF. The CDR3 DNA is TGTGCCAGCAGCCCCGCGGACGAGCAGTACTTC.

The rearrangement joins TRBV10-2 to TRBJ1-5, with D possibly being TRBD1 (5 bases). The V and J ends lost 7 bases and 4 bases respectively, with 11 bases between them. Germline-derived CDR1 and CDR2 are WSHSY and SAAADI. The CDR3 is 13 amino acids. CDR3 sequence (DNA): TGCGCCAGCAATAACGGGGCTAATCAGCCCCAGCATTTT. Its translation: CASNNGANQPQHF.

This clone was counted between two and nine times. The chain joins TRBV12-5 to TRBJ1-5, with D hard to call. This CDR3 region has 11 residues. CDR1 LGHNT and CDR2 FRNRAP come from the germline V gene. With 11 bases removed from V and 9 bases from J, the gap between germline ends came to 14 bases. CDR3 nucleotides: TGTGCTTCCCGCGGCTCCGGGCCCCAGCATTTT. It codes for CASRGSGPQHF.

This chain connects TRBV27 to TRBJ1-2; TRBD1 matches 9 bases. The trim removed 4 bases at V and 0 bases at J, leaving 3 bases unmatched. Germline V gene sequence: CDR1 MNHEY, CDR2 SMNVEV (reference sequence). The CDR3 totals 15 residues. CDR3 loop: CASSSGQGANYGYTF. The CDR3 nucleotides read TGTGCCAGCAGTTCGGGACAGGGAGCTAACTATGGCTACACCTTC.

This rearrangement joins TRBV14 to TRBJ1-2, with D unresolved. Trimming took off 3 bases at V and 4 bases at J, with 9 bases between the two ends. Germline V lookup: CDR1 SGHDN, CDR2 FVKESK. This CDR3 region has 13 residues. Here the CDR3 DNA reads TGTGCCAGCAGCCATGAGTCCGGCTATGGCTACACCTTC. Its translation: CASSHESGYGYTF.

CDR3 amino acids: CASSGARSITQYF. In DNA, the CDR3 is TGTGCCAGCAGCGGCGCTAGGTCAATTACGCAGTATTTT. V gene TRBV6-5 combines with J gene TRBJ2-3; the D is unclear. This CDR3 comprises 13 residues. The V end was cut by 6 bases, the J end by 8 bases, with 15 bases between. The germline V gene encodes CDR1 MNHEY and CDR2 SVGAGI.

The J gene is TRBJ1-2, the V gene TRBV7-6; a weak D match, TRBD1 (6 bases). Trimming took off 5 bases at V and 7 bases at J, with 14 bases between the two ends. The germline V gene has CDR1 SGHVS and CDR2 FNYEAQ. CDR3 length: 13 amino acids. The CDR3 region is CASSLDRISGYTF. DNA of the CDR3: TGTGCCAGCAGCCTCGACAGGATTAGTGGCTACACCTTC.

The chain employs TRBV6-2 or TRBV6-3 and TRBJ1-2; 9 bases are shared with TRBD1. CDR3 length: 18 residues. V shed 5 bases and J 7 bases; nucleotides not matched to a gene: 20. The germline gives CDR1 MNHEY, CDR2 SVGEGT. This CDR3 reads CASSAFRDRVFIGSGYTF. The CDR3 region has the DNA TGTGCCAGCAGTGCGTTCCGGGACAGGGTTTTTATTGGCTCTGGCTACACCTTC.

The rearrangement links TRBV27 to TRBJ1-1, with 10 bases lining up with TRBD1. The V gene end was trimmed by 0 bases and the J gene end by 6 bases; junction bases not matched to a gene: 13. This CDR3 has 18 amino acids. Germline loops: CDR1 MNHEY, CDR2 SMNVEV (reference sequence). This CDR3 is CASSLSIGTGVLTAEAFF. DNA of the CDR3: TGTGCCAGCAGTTTATCTATCGGGACAGGGGTACTCACGGCTGAAGCTTTCTTT.

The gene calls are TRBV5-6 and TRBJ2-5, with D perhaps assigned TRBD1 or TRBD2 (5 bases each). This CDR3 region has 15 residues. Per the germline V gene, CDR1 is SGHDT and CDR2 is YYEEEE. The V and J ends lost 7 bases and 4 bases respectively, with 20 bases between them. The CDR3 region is CASGTQRQGGETQYF. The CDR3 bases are TGTGCCAGCGGTACCCAGCGGCAGGGCGGAGAGACCCAGTACTTC.

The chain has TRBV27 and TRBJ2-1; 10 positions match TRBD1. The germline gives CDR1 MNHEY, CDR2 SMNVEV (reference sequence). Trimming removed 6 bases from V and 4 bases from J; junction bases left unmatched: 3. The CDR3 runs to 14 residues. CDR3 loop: CASSRDRGYNEQFF. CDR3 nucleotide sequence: TGTGCCAGCAGCCGGGACAGGGGTTACAATGAGCAGTTCTTC.

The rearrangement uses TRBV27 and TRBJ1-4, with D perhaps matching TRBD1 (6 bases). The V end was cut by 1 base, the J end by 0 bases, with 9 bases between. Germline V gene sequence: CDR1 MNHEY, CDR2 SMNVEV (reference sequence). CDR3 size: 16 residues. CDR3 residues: CASSLLGAATNEKLFF. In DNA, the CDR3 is TGTGCCAGCAGTTTATTGGGGGCGGCAACTAATGAAAAACTGTTTTTT.

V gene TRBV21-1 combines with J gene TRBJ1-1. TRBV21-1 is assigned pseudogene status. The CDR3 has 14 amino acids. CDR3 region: CASTYRRGNTEAFF. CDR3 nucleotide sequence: TGTGCCAGCACGTACAGGAGGGGGAACACTGAAGCTTTCTTT.